The 15 T cell receptor beta chains below all came from one sample that was sequenced in a study of blood T cell repertoires in COVID-19. Profiled with immunoSEQ multiplex PCR; TCRdb holds only in-frame clones, not every one. The sample includes about 87,000 clones, approximately 86% of them seen just once. The sequenced sample was peripheral blood. These receptors originate from a man aged 35-49 years with acute or convalescent COVID-19.

J is TRBJ2-7 and V is TRBV2, with TRBD1 identical over 11 bases. The CDR3 spans 13 residues. Trimming removed 7 bases from V and 3 bases from J; junction bases left unmatched: 2. Germline assignment: CDR1 SNHLY and CDR2 FYNNEI. The DNA of the CDR3 is TGTGCCAGCATCGGGACAGGGGGCTACGAGCAGTACTTC. Amino acids: CASIGTGGYEQYF.

In its sample, this clone was seen a few times. V and J are TRBV11-2 and TRBJ2-3; 9 nucleotides agree with TRBD1. J was trimmed by 3 bases and V by 1 base; bases with no gene match: 5. The germline V gene encodes CDR1 SGHAT and CDR2 FQNNGV. This CDR3 comprises 16 residues. CDR3 amino acids: CASSLAGQGLTDTQYF. The CDR3 DNA reads TGTGCCAGCAGCTTAGCGGGACAGGGCCTGACAGATACGCAGTATTTT.

The chain links TRBV4-1 to TRBJ2-7; TRBD2 aligns across 8 bases. The CDR3 loop spans 15 amino acids. The germline V gene encodes CDR1 MGHRA and CDR2 YSYEKL. V shed 4 bases, J shed 2 bases, and the junction held 7 bases outside the gene matches. The CDR3 region has the DNA TGCGCCAGCAGCCCCCGGGGGACTAGAGCCTACGAGCAGTACTTC. Translated: CASSPRGTRAYEQYF.

This clone was recorded a few times. The chain joins TRBV5-1 to TRBJ2-1, with 11 positions matching TRBD1. CDR1 is SGHRS and CDR2 is YFSETQ in the germline V gene. With V trimmed by 4 bases and J by 5 bases, 5 bases remained unmatched. The CDR3 is made up of 15 amino acids. This CDR3 is CASSTGQGGNNEQFF. For the CDR3, the DNA is TGCGCCAGCAGCACGGGACAGGGGGGTAACAATGAGCAGTTCTTC. Full variable domain (remainder filled in from reference TRBV5-1 and TRBJ2-1): KAGVTQTPRYLIKTRGQQVTLSCSPISGHRSVSWYQQTPGQGLQFLFEYFSETQRNKGNFPGRFSGRQFSNSRSEMNVSTLELGDSALYLCASSTGQGGNNEQFFGPGTRLTVL.

This clone was recorded once. The gene calls are TRBV19 and TRBJ1-2; the D gene is possibly TRBD1 (5 bases). CDR1 and CDR2 (germline): LNHDA, SQIVND (reference sequence). This CDR3 has 13 residues. V shed 3 bases and J shed 3 bases, with 8 bases lying between them. The CDR3 DNA reads TGTGCCAGTAGTATTGACAGACACTATGGCTACACCTTC. Its translation: CASSIDRHYGYTF.

This chain uses TRBV7-8 with TRBJ1-1; 7 nucleotides align to TRBD1. This CDR3 spans 15 amino acids. Germline CDR1 is SGHVS and CDR2 is FQNEAQ. Trimming cost V 2 bases and J 4 bases; bases outside gene matches: 7. In DNA form, the CDR3 reads TGTGCCAGCAGCTTAAAGGGGGCGCGGGGCACTGAAGCTTTCTTT. This gives the protein CASSLKGARGTEAFF.

This rearrangement joins TRBV7-9 to TRBJ2-7; 9 bases fit TRBD1. CDR1 and CDR2 (germline): SEHNR, FQNEAQ (reference sequence). V gave up 4 bases and J gave up 3 bases; unmatched junction bases: 4. The CDR3 is made up of 14 amino acids. The CDR3, as DNA: TGTGCCAGCAGCTGGGGACAGGGAGGCTACGAGCAGTACTTC. Its translation is CASSWGQGGYEQYF.

This clone was detected only a few times. V usage is TRBV2 and J usage is TRBJ1-3, with D possibly TRBD1 on 6 matching bases. The CDR3 extends over 14 amino acids. Germline V lookup: CDR1 SNHLY, CDR2 FYNNEI. Deletions cut 8 bases from V and 1 base from J, with 12 bases between. CDR3 in amino acids: CASGGARSGNTIYF. Written as DNA, the CDR3 is TGTGCCAGCGGGGGGGCCCGGTCTGGAAACACCATATATTTT.

The chain carries TRBV5-1 and TRBJ2-5, with 8 bases aligning to TRBD2. CDR3 length equals 16 residues. Germline V gene data show CDR1 as SGHRS and CDR2 as YFSETQ. V dropped 2 bases and J dropped 2; count of bases not matched to a gene: 8. This chain's CDR3 is CASSLRSGGPQETQYF. The CDR3 bases are TGCGCCAGCAGCTTACGGAGCGGGGGTCCACAAGAGACCCAGTACTTC.

Points on this clone: The sample holds other DNA sequences that translate to the same CDR3. The CDR3 reads CATSSRTGNQPQHF. Here the CDR3 DNA reads TGTGCCACCAGCAGCCGAACCGGGAATCAGCCCCAGCATTTT. The chain employs TRBV15 and TRBJ1-5; no clear D. The CDR3 has 14 amino acids. The germline V gene encodes CDR1 LNHNV and CDR2 YYDKDF (reference sequence). V lost 3 bases and J 4 bases, leaving 10 bases between the germline ends.

As concerns this clone: The junction departs from germline at one end; a sequencing error may be responsible. This chain links TRBV19 with TRBJ2-1; 9 nucleotides agree with TRBD2. The CDR3 is 15 amino acids. Germline CDR1 LNHDA, CDR2 SQIVND (reference sequence). This chain's CDR3 is CACRLAENVYNEQFF. CDR3 DNA: TGTGCCTGTAGACTAGCGGAAAATGTTTACAATGAGCAGTTCTTC.

V usage is TRBV7-3 and J usage is TRBJ2-3; tentatively, D is TRBD1 (6 bases). This CDR3 is built from 13 residues. The V and J ends lost 5 bases and 6 bases respectively, with 12 bases between them. In germline, CDR1 is SGHTA, CDR2 FQGTGA. CDR3 region: CASSTRGRDTQYF. CDR3 DNA: TGTGCCAGCAGCACCAGGGGTAGGGATACGCAGTATTTT.

The chain employs TRBV24-1 and TRBJ1-5; the D gene is possibly TRBD1 (5 bases). Between the trimmed V and J ends, which lost 5 bases and 3 bases, there was a span of 13 bases. The CDR3 runs to 15 residues. CDR1 and CDR2 from the germline V gene are KGHDR and SFDVKD. The CDR3 sequence: CATSGTGTTNQPQHF. CDR3 nucleotide sequence: TGTGCCACCAGTGGGACCGGGACTACCAATCAGCCCCAGCATTTT.

The chain couples TRBV5-1 to TRBJ2-6, with 14 bases aligning to TRBD2. Trimming removed 0 bases from V and 0 bases from J; junction bases left unmatched: 5. CDR1 and CDR2 from the germline V gene are SGHRS and YFSETQ. CDR3 length equals 20 residues. The CDR3 region has the DNA TGCGCCAGCAGCTTGGGACTAGCGGGAGGGGCGCTCTCTGGGGCCAACGTCCTGACTTTC. It codes for CASSLGLAGGALSGANVLTF.

The rearrangement links TRBV5-1 to TRBJ1-1; maybe TRBD1 (5 bases). Germline assignment: CDR1 SGHRS and CDR2 YFSETQ. V was trimmed by 0 bases and J by 7 bases, leaving 7 bases between them. This CDR3 is 12 amino acids long. As DNA, the CDR3 is TGCGCCAGCAGCTTGGAGGGGTTTGAAGCTTTCTTT. It is translated as CASSLEGFEAFF.